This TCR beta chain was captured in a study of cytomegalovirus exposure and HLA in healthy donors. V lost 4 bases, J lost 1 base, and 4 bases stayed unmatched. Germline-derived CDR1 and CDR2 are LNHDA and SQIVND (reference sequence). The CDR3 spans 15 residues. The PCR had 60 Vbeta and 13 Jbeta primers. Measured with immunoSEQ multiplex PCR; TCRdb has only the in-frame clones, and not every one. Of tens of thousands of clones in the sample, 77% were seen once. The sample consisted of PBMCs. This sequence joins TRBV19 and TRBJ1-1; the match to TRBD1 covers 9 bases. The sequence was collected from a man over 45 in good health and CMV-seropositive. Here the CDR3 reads CASSTQQGANTEAFF. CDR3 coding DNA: TGTGCCAGTAGTACACAACAGGGGGCGAACACTGAAGCTTTCTTT.